This TCR beta chain was identified during a study of T cell repertoires in cytomegalovirus infection. The CDR3 length is 12 residues. V was trimmed by 8 bases and J by 8 bases, leaving 16 bases between them. Germline loops: CDR1 SQVTM, CDR2 ANQGSEA. One entry per CDR3 protein, called by TCRdb with MiXCR from the reads. The table has a few hundred thousand distinct CDR3 sequences, approximately 24% seen once; the top ten hold about 20%. The rearrangement links TRBV29-1 to TRBJ2-1; the D gene is possibly TRBD1 (6 bases). The sequence came from a human donor in good health (CMV status not recorded). Some clones in this sample may be carry-over from other donors' samples. Material for sequencing was CD8+ T cells from PBMCs. CDR3 region: CSTGQGMDEQFF. The DNA of the CDR3 is TGCAGCACGGGCCAGGGGATGGATGAGCAGTTCTTC.